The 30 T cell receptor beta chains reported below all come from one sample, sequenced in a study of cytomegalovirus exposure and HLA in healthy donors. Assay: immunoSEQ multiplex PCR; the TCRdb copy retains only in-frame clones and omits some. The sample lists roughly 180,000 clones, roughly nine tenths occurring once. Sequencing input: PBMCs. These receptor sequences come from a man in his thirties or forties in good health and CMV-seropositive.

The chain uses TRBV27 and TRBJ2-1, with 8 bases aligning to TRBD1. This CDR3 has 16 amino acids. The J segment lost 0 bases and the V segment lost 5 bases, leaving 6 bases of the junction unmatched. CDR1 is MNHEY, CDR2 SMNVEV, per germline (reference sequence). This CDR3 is CASSPGGQSSYNEQFF. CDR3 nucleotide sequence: TGTGCCAGCAGTCCAGGGGGCCAGAGCTCCTACAATGAGCAGTTCTTC.

This CDR3 is CASRPSQGGFHEQYF. DNA for the CDR3: TGTGCCAGCAGACCGAGCCAGGGAGGGTTCCACGAGCAGTACTTC. This sequence joins TRBV7-2 and TRBJ2-7; 7 nucleotides align to TRBD2. Germline V lookup: CDR1 SGHTA, CDR2 FQGNSA. V shed 6 bases, J shed 5 bases, and the junction held 13 bases outside the gene matches. This CDR3 contains 15 residues.

Written as DNA, the CDR3 is TGTGCCAGTAGTATTGGGGCAGGGGGCTTCAATGAGCAGTTCTTC. Translated, it gives CASSIGAGGFNEQFF. The chain couples TRBV19 to TRBJ2-1; TRBD1 matches at 8 bases. The length of the CDR3 is 15 residues. V was pared by 3 bases and J by 6 bases, with 7 bases of the junction left unmatched. Germline V gene data show CDR1 as LNHDA and CDR2 as SQIVND (reference sequence). The variable domain in full, completed from reference TRBV19 and TRBJ2-1, reads DGGITQSPKYLFRKEGQNVTLSCEQNLNHDAMYWYRQDPGQGLRLIYYSQIVNDFQKGDIAEGYSVSREKKESFPLTVTSAQKNPTAFYLCASSIGAGGFNEQFFGPGTRLTVL.

The CDR3 reads CAWNREQGAAQPQHF. CDR3 bases: TGTGCCTGGAATAGGGAACAGGGGGCGGCCCAGCCCCAGCATTTT. This sequence joins TRBV30 and TRBJ1-5, with 9 bases identical to TRBD1. The V segment lost 4 bases and the J segment 7 bases; nucleotides outside the gene matches: 11. Germline CDR1 and CDR2: GTSNPN and SVGIG (reference sequence). The CDR3 is 15 residues long.

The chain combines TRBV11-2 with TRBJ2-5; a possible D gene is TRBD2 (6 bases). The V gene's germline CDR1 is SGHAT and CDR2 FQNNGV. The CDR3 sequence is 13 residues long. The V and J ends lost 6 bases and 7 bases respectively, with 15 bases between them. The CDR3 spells CASRGGTPRTQYF. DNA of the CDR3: TGTGCCAGCAGAGGCGGGACCCCCCGGACCCAGTACTTC.

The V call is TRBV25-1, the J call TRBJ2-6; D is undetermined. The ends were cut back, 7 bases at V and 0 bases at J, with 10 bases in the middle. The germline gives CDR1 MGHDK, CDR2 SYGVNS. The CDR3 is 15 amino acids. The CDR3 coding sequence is TGTGCCAGCACCCACGACCTCTCTGGGGCCAACGTCCTGACTTTC. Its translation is CASTHDLSGANVLTF.

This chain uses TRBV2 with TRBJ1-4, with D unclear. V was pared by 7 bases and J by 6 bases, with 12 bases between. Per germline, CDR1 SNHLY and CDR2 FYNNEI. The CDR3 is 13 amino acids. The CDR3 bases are TGTGCCAGCACCTTCAACCGGGATGAAAAACTGTTTTTT. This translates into CASTFNRDEKLFF. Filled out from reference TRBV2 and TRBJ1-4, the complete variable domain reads EPEVTQTPSHQVTQMGQEVILRCVPISNHLYFYWYRQILGQKVEFLVSFYNNEISEKSEIFDDQFSVERPDGSNFTLKIRSTKLEDSAMYFCASTFNRDEKLFFGSGTQLSVL.

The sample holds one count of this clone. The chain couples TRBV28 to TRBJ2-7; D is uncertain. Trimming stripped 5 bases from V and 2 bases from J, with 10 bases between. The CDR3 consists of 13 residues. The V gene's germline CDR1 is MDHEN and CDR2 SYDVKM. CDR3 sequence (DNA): TGTGCCAGCAGTACAACACCAGCCTACGAGCAGTACTTC. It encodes CASSTTPAYEQYF.

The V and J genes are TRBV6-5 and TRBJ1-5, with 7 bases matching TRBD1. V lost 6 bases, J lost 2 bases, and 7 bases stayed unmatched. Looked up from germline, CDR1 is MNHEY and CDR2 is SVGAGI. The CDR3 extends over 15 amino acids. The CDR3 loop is CASSLNRGGNQPQHF. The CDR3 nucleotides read TGTGCCAGCAGCCTCAACAGGGGTGGCAATCAGCCCCAGCATTTT.

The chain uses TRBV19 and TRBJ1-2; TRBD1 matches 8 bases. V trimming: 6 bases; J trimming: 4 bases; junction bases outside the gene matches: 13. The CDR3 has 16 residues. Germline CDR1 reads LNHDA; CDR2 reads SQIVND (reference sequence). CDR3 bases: TGTGCCAGTAGCCGATTGGACAGGGCGAATGTCTATGGCTACACCTTC. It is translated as CASSRLDRANVYGYTF.

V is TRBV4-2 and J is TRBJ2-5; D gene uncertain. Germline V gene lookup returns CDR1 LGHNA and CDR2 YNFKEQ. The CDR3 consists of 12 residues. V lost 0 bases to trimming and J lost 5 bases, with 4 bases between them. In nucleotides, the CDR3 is TGTGCCAGCAGCCAAGAGCAGGAGACCCAGTACTTC. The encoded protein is CASSQEQETQYF.

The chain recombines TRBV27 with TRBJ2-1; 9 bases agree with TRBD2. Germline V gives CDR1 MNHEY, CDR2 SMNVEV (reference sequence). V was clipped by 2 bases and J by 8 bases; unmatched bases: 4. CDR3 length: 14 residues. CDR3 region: CASSLAGGPYEQFF. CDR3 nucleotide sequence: TGTGCCAGCAGTTTAGCGGGAGGGCCCTATGAGCAGTTCTTC.

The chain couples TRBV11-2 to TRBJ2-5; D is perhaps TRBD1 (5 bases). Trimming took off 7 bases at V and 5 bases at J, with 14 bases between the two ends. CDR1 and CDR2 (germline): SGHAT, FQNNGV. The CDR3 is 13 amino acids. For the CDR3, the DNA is TGTGCCAGCATCCCAGGGTACGGGGAGACCCAGTACTTC. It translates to CASIPGYGETQYF.

The CDR3 region is CASSLFGSGYEQYF. The CDR3 nucleotides read TGTGCCAGCAGCTTGTTCGGGTCGGGCTACGAGCAGTACTTC. The gene calls are TRBV5-4 and TRBJ2-7; D is undetermined. V gave up 1 base and J gave up 3 bases, with 11 bases separating them. This CDR3 region has 14 residues. Per the germline V gene, CDR1 is SGHNT and CDR2 is YYREEE (reference sequence). The entire variable domain, with the rest obtained from reference TRBV5-4 and TRBJ2-7, is as follows: ETGVTQSPTHLIKTRGQQVTLRCSSQSGHNTVSWYQQALGQGPQFIFQYYREEENGRGNFPPRFSGLQFPNYSSELNVNALELDDSALYLCASSLFGSGYEQYFGPGTRLTVT.

CDR3 sequence reads: CSVIQGYNTEAFF. In nucleotides, the CDR3 is TGCAGCGTAATACAGGGGTACAACACTGAAGCTTTCTTT. V gene TRBV29-1 combines with J gene TRBJ1-1; 7 nucleotides align to TRBD1. The CDR3 runs 13 residues. Germline CDR1 is SQVTM and CDR2 is ANQGSEA. V lost 6 bases to trimming and J lost 2 bases; unmatched junction nucleotides: 6.

The chain's CDR3 is CASSGGISYNEQFF. For the CDR3, the DNA is TGCGCCAGCAGCGGCGGTATCTCCTACAATGAGCAGTTCTTC. V gene TRBV5-1 combines with J gene TRBJ2-1; no reliable D call. This CDR3 region has 14 residues. Trimming took off 4 bases at V and 0 bases at J, with 8 bases between the two ends. Germline V CDR1 and CDR2: SGHRS, YFSETQ.

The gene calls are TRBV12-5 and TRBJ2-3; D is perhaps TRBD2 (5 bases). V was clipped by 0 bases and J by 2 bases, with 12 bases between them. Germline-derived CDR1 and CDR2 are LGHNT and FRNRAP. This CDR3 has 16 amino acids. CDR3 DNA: TGTGCTAGTGGTTTGGTACTAGGTAGCCCCACAGATACGCAGTATTTT. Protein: CASGLVLGSPTDTQYF.

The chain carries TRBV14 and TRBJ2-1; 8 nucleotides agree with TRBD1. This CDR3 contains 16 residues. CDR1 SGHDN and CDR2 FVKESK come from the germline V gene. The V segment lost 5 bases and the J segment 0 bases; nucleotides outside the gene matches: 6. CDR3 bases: TGTGCCAGCAGCTACTGGACAGGGAGCTCCTACAATGAGCAGTTCTTC. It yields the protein CASSYWTGSSYNEQFF.

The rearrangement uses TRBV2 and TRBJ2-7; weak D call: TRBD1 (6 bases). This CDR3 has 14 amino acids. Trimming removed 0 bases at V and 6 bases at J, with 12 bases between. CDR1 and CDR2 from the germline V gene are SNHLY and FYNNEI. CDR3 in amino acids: CASSEAWGPGEQYF. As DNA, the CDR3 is TGTGCCAGCAGTGAAGCCTGGGGGCCGGGCGAGCAGTACTTC. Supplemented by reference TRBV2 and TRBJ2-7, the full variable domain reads EPEVTQTPSHQVTQMGQEVILRCVPISNHLYFYWYRQILGQKVEFLVSFYNNEISEKSEIFDDQFSVERPDGSNFTLKIRSTKLEDSAMYFCASSEAWGPGEQYFGPGTRLTVT.

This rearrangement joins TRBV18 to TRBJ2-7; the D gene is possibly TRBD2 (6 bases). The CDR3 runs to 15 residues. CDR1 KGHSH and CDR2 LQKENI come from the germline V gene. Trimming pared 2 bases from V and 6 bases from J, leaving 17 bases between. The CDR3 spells CASSPTAGQASEQYF. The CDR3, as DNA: TGTGCCAGCTCACCAACGGCGGGGCAAGCGAGCGAGCAGTACTTC.

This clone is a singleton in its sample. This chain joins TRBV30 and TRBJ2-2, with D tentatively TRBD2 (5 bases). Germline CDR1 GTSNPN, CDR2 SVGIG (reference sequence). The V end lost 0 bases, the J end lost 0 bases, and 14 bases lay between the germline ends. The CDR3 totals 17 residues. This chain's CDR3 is CAWSVLGVLSNTGELFF. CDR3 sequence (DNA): TGTGCCTGGAGTGTACTCGGGGTCCTCTCGAACACCGGGGAGCTGTTTTTT. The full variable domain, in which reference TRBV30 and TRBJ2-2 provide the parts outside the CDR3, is SQTIHQWPATLVQPVGSPLSLECTVEGTSNPNLYWYRQAAGRGLQLLFYSVGIGQISSEVPQNLSASRPQDRQFILSSKKLLLSDSGFYLCAWSVLGVLSNTGELFFGEGSRLTVL.

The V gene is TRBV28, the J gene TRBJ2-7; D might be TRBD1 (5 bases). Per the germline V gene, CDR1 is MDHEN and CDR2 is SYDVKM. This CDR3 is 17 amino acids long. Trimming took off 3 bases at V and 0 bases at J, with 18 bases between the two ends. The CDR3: CASSFLIPPDTSYEQYF. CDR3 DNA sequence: TGTGCCAGCAGTTTCCTCATCCCCCCGGACACCTCCTACGAGCAGTACTTC.

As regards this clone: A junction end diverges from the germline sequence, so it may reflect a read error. For the CDR3, the DNA is TGTGCCAGCAGCTTATTCGGGGTCGAGCAGTACTTC. Its protein is CASSLFGVEQYF. The rearrangement uses TRBV28 and TRBJ2-7; tentative D call: TRBD2 (5 bases). The germline CDR1 and CDR2 sequences are MDHEN and SYDVKM. This CDR3 is built from 12 residues.

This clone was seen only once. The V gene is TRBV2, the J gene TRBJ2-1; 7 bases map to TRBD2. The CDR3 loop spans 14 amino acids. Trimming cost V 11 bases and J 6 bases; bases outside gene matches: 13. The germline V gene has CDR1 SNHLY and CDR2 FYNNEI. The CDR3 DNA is TGTGCCTTCAGCGGAGCGGGGAGCTCCAATGAGCAGTTCTTC. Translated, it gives CAFSGAGSSNEQFF.

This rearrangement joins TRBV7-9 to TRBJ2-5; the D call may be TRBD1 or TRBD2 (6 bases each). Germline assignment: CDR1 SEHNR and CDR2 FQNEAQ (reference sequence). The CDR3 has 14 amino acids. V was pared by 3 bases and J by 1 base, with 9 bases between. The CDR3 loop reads CASSFSGAQETQYF. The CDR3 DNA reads TGTGCCAGCAGCTTTTCGGGGGCCCAAGAGACCCAGTACTTC.

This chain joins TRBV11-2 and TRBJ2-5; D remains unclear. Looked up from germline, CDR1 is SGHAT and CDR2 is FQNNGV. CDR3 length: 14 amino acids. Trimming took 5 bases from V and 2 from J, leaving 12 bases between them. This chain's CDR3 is CASSRVGNQETQYF. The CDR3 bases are TGTGCCAGCAGCCGGGTGGGCAATCAAGAGACCCAGTACTTC.

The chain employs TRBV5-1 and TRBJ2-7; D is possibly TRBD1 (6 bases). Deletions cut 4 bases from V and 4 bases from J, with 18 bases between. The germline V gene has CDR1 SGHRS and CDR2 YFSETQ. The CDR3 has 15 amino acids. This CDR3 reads CASSPGGGQKYEQYF. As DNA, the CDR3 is TGCGCCAGCAGCCCGGGTGGTGGACAGAAGTACGAGCAGTACTTC.

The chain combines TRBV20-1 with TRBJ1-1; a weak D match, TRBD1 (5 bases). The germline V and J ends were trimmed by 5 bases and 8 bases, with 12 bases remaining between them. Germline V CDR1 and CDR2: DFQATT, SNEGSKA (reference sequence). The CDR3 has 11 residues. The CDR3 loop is CSASGTVEAFF. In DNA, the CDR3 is TGCAGTGCTTCGGGGACGGTAGAAGCTTTCTTT.

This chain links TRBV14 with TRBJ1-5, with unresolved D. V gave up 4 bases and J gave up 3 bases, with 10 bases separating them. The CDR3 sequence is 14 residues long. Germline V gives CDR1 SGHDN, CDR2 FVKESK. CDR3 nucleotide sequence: TGTGCCAGCAGCCGGGAGGGAATCAATCAGCCCCAGCATTTT. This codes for CASSREGINQPQHF.

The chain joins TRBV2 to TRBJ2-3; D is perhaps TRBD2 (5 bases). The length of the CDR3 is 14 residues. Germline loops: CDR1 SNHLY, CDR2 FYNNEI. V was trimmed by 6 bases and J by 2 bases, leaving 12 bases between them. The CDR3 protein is CASRADFPTDTQYF. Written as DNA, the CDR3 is TGTGCCAGCAGGGCGGACTTCCCCACAGATACGCAGTATTTT.